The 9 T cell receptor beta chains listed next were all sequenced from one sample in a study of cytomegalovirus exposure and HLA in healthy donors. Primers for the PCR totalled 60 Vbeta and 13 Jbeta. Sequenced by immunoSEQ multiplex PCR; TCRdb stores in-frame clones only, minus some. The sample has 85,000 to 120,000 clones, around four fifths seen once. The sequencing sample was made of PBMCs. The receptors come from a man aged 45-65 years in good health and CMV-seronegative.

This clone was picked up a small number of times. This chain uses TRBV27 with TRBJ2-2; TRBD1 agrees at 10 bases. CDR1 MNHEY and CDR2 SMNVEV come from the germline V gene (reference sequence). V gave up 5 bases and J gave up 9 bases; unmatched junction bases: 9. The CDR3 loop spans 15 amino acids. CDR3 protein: CASSGPGQGNRELFF. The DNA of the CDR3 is TGTGCCAGCAGTGGCCCGGGACAGGGGAACAGGGAGCTGTTTTTT.

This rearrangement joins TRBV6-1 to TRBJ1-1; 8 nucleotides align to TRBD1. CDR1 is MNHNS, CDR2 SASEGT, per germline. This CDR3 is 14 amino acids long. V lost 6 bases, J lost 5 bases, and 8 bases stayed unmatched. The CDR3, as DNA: TGTGCCAGCAGGCGGACAGGGATAAGGACTGAAGCTTTCTTT. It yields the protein CASRRTGIRTEAFF.

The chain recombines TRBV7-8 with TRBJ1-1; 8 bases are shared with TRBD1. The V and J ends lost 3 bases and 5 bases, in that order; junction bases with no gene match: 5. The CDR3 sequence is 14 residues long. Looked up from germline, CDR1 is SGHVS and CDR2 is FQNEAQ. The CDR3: CASSFGQGQTEAFF. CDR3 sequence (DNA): TGTGCCAGCAGCTTTGGACAGGGCCAAACTGAAGCTTTCTTT.

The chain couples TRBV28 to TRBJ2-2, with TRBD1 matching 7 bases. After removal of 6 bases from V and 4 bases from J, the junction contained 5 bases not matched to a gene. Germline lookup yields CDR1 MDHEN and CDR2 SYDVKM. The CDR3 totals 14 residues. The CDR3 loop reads CASSPTGVTGELFF. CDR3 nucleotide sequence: TGTGCCAGCAGCCCCACAGGGGTCACCGGGGAGCTGTTTTTT. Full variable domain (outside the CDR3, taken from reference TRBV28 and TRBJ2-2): DVKVTQSSRYLVKRTGEKVFLECVQDMDHENMFWYRQDPGLGLRLIYFSYDVKMKEKGDIPEGYSVSREKKERFSLILESASTNQTSMYLCASSPTGVTGELFFGEGSRLTVL.

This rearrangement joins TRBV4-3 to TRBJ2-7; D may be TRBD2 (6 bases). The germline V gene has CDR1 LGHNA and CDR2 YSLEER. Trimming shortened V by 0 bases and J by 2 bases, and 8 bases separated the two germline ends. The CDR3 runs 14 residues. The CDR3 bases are TGCGCCAGCAGCCAAGATCGGGGGACCTACGAGCAGTACTTC. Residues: CASSQDRGTYEQYF.

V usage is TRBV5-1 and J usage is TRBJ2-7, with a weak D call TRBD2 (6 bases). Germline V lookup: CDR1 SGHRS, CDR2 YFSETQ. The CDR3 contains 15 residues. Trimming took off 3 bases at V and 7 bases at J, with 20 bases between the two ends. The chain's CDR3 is CASSSLGPGGVEQYF. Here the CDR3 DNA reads TGCGCCAGCAGCTCACTCGGCCCCGGGGGAGTGGAGCAGTACTTC.

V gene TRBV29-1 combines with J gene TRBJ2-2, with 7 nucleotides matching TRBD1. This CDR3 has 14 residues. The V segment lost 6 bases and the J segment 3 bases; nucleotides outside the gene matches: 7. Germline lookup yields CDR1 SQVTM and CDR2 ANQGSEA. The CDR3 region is CSVTDRVDTGELFF. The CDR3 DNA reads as TGCAGCGTGACCGACAGGGTAGACACCGGGGAGCTGTTTTTT.

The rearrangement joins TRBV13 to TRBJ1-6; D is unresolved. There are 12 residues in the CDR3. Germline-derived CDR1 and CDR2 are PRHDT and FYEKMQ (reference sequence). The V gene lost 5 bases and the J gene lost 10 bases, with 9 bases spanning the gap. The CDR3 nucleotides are TGTGCCAGCAGCCTCCTAGCGTCACCCCTCCACTTT. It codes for CASSLLASPLHF.

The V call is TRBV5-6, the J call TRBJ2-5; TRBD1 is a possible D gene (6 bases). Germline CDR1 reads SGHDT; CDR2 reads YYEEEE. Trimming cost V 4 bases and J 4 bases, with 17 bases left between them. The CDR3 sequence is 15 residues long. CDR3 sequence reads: CASSLPQGYRETQYF. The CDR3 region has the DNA TGTGCCAGCAGCCTTCCTCAGGGGTACAGAGAGACCCAGTACTTC.